The 14 T cell receptor beta chains given below trace back to one sample, sequenced in a study of radiation and T cells in renal cell carcinoma. Only in-frame clones appear in the TCRdb table, and some are missing; sequencing was by immunoSEQ multiplex PCR. The sample lists more than 15,000 clones; around 50% were seen once. Treatment specified: 15 Gy SBRT to primary tumor, nephrectomy 4 weeks later. Specimen: tumor tissue, collected from a patient whose treatment included radiotherapy and nephrectomy. These receptors originate from a man in his fifties or sixties with renal cell carcinoma.

This clone was counted a few times. The J gene is TRBJ1-1, the V gene TRBV29-1; D is perhaps TRBD1 (6 bases). The CDR3 sequence is 13 residues long. CDR1 is SQVTM and CDR2 is ANQGSEA in the germline V gene. Trimming shortened V by 8 bases and J by 1 base, and 14 bases separated the two germline ends. The CDR3 sequence is CSHSEGGNTEAFF. In nucleotides, the CDR3 is TGCAGCCACTCGGAGGGGGGGAACACTGAAGCTTTCTTT.

The chain links TRBV15 to TRBJ1-2; D is unresolved. Germline loops: CDR1 LNHNV, CDR2 YYDKDF (reference sequence). The CDR3 contains 12 residues. V was pared by 0 bases and J by 6 bases, with 5 bases between. In DNA, the CDR3 is TGTGCCACCAGCAGAGATAGGAATGGCTACACCTTC. Its translation is CATSRDRNGYTF. Variable domain in full (rest from reference TRBV15 and TRBJ1-2): DAMVIQNPRYQVTQFGKPVTLSCSQTLNHNVMYWYQQKSSQAPKLLFHYYDKDFNNEADTPDNFQSRRPNTSFCFLDIRSPGLGDTAMYLCATSRDRNGYTFGSGTRLTVV.

The gene calls are TRBV30 and TRBJ1-5; possibly TRBD1 for D (5 bases). The CDR3 is 17 residues long. V shed 2 bases and J shed 6 bases, with 23 bases lying between them. Germline V gives CDR1 GTSNPN, CDR2 SVGIG (reference sequence). CDR3 amino acids: CAWSPPGPILRRQPQHF. Written as DNA, the CDR3 is TGTGCCTGGAGTCCTCCGGGGCCGATCCTCCGTCGTCAGCCCCAGCATTTT.

Of note for this clone: One end of the junction is discordant with germline, which a read error may explain. The gene calls are TRBV7-7 and TRBJ2-5; no definite D call. CDR1 is SSHAT, CDR2 FNYEAQ, per germline (reference sequence). The CDR3 contains 13 residues. The CDR3, as DNA: TGTGCTAGCAGCCTGGCCCGTCAAGAGACCCAGTACTTC. Its protein product is CASSLARQETQYF.

The J gene is TRBJ2-5, the V gene TRBV9; no definite D call. CDR1 and CDR2 (germline): SGDLS, YYNGEE. V was trimmed by 0 bases and J by 0 bases, leaving 12 bases between them. The CDR3 length is 16 residues. This chain's CDR3 is CASSVDDSQYQETQYF. As DNA, the CDR3 is TGTGCCAGCAGCGTAGATGACTCTCAGTACCAAGAGACCCAGTACTTC.

In this sample, this clone turned up a few times. CDR3 nucleotides: TGCGCCAGCAGCTTCGCCGCCGGGTTGCAAGAGACCCAGTACTTC. Translation: CASSFAAGLQETQYF. V and J are TRBV5-1 and TRBJ2-5; D is unclear. V lost 2 bases, J lost 2 bases, and 13 bases lay in between. The CDR3 runs 15 residues. Germline loops: CDR1 SGHRS, CDR2 YFSETQ.

The rearrangement uses TRBV29-1 and TRBJ2-5; perhaps TRBD2 as D (6 bases). With 8 bases removed from V and 4 bases from J, the gap between germline ends came to 11 bases. Looked up from germline, CDR1 is SQVTM and CDR2 is ANQGSEA. This CDR3 is built from 11 residues. Written as DNA, the CDR3 is TGCAGCACTAGCCGGGGAGAGACCCAGTACTTC. The encoded protein is CSTSRGETQYF. The variable domain in full, with the rest retrieved from reference TRBV29-1 and TRBJ2-5, is SAVISQKPSRDICQRGTSLTIQCQVDSQVTMMFWYRQQPGQSLTLIATANQGSEATYESGFVIDKFPISRPNLTFSTLTVSNMSPEDSSIYLCSTSRGETQYFGPGTRLLVL.

The V gene is TRBV9, the J gene TRBJ2-1, with TRBD2 identical over 9 bases. With 4 bases clipped from V and 4 bases from J, the junction kept 6 bases outside the gene matches. The CDR3 length is 15 residues. Germline CDR1 and CDR2: SGDLS and YYNGEE. CDR3 region: CASSLDSGRYNEQFF. In DNA, the CDR3 is TGTGCCAGCAGCCTTGATAGCGGGAGATACAATGAGCAGTTCTTC.

The chain has TRBV4-2 and TRBJ2-2; 9 nucleotides align to TRBD1. Trimming removed 2 bases from V and 1 base from J; junction bases left unmatched: 2. The CDR3 is 16 amino acids. Looked up from germline, CDR1 is LGHNA and CDR2 is YNFKEQ. CDR3 residues: CASSQQGQGNTGELFF. In DNA form, the CDR3 reads TGTGCCAGCAGCCAACAGGGACAGGGGAACACCGGGGAGCTGTTTTTT.

This clone was observed a single time. CDR3 amino acids: CASSYLGGAYNEQFF. The CDR3 region has the DNA TGTGCCAGCAGTTATCTCGGGGGAGCCTACAATGAGCAGTTCTTC. The V call is TRBV6-5, the J call TRBJ2-1, with D possibly TRBD2 on 6 matching bases. The CDR3 has 15 residues. V lost 3 bases to trimming and J lost 2 bases, with 11 bases between them. Germline V gives CDR1 MNHEY, CDR2 SVGAGI.

This clone showed up just a few times. The chain combines TRBV27 with TRBJ1-5; 9 nucleotides line up with TRBD1. With 6 bases clipped from V and 7 bases from J, the junction kept 1 base outside the gene matches. Germline-derived CDR1 and CDR2 are MNHEY and SMNVEV (reference sequence). The CDR3 sequence is 12 residues long. The CDR3 DNA sequence: TGTGCCAGCAGGACAGGGGGGCAGCCCCAGCATTTT. Its protein product is CASRTGGQPQHF.

This clone is termed medium-sized. The rearrangement joins TRBV10-1 to TRBJ2-7; D remains ambiguous. This CDR3 is built from 12 residues. V lost 6 bases and J lost 6, with 12 bases in between. Germline V gives CDR1 WNHNN, CDR2 SYGVQD (reference sequence). DNA of the CDR3: TGCGCCAGCAGCTCACCTATGGGCGAGCAGTACTTC. This sequence encodes CASSSPMGEQYF.

The table lists this clone with a few counts. The V and J genes are TRBV7-2 and TRBJ2-1; TRBD1 is a possible D gene (5 bases). V gave up 2 bases and J gave up 10 bases, with 15 bases separating them. From germline, CDR1 is SGHTA and CDR2 FQGNSA. CDR3 size: 14 residues. DNA for the CDR3: TGTGCCAGCAGCTTATCTAGGACATTTAGAGAGCAGTTCTTC. Translation gives CASSLSRTFREQFF.

The V call is TRBV7-3, the J call TRBJ2-1, with TRBD2 identical over 7 bases. The CDR3 is 13 residues long. CDR1 is SGHTA, CDR2 FQGTGA, per germline. Unmatched junction bases numbered 3, after V lost 3 bases and J lost 7 bases. In DNA, the CDR3 is TGTGCCAGCAGCTTGGACGGGGGGAATGAGCAGTTCTTC. Translating gives CASSLDGGNEQFF.